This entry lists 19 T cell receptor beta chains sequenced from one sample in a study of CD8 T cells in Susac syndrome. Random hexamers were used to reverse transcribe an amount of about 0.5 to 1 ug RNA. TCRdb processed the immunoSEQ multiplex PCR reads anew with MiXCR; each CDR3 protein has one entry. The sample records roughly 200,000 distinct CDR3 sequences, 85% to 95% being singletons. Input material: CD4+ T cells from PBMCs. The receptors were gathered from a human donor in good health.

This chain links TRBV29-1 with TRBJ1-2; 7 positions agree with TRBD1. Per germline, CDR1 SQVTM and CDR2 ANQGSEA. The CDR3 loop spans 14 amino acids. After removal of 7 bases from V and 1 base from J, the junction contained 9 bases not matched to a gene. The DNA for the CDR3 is TGCAGCGACTTACGACAGGGAAGTAACTATGGCTACACCTTC. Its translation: CSDLRQGSNYGYTF.

The CDR3 nucleotides read TGTGCCAGCAGCTTAGTGAGCGGGGGACCCACAGATACGCAGTATTTT. This codes for CASSLVSGGPTDTQYF. The chain has TRBV7-2 and TRBJ2-3, with 8 bases matching TRBD2. The V gene end was trimmed by 1 base and the J gene end by 2 bases; junction bases not matched to a gene: 5. CDR3 size: 16 residues. Germline V lookup: CDR1 SGHTA, CDR2 FQGNSA.

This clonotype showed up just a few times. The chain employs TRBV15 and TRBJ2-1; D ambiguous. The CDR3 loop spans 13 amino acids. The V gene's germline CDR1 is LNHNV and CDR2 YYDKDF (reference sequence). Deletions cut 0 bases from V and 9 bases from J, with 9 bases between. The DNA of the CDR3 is TGTGCCACCAGCAGAGATCCGCGAGGTGAGCAGTTCTTC. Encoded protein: CATSRDPRGEQFF.

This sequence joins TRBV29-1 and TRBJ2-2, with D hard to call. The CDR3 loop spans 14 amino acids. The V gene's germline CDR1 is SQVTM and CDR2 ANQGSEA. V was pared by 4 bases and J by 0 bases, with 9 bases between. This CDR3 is CSVAIASNTGELFF. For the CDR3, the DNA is TGCAGCGTTGCCATAGCTTCGAACACCGGGGAGCTGTTTTTT.

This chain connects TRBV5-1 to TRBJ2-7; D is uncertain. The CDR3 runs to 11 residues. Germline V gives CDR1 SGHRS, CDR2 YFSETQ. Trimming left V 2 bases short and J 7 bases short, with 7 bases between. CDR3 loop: CASSLLEEQYF. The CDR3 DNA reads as TGCGCCAGCAGCTTATTGGAAGAGCAGTACTTC.

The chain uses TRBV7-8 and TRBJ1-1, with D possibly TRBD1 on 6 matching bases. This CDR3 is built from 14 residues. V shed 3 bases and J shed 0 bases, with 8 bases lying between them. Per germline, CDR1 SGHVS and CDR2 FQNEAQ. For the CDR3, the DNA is TGTGCCAGCAGCTTGGACAGCATGAACACTGAAGCTTTCTTT. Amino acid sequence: CASSLDSMNTEAFF.

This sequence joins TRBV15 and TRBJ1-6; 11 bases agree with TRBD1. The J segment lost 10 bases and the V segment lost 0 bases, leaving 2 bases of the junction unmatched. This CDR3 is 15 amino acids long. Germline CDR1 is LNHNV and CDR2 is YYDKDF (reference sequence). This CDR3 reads CATSRDGTGGSPLHF. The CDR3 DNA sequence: TGTGCCACCAGCAGAGACGGGACAGGGGGATCACCCCTCCACTTT.

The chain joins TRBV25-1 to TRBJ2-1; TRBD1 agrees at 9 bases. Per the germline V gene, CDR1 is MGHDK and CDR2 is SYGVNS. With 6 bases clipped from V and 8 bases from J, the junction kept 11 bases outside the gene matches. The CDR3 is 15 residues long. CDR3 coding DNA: TGTGCCAGCAGAAATTCGGGACAGGGCGGCGATGAGCAGTTCTTC. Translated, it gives CASRNSGQGGDEQFF.

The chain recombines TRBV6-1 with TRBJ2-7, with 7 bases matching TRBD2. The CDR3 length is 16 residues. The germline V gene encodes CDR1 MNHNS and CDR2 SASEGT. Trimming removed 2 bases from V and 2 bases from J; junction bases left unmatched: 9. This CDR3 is CASSEMGSGSPYEQYV. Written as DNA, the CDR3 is TGTGCCAGCAGTGAAATGGGTAGCGGGTCCCCCTACGAGCAGTACGTC.

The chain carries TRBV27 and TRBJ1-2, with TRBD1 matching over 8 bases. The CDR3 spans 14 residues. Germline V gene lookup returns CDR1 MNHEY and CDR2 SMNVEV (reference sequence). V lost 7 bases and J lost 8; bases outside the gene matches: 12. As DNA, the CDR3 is TGTGCCAGCACACCGAGACAGGGGCCTGGCGGCTACACCTTC. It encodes CASTPRQGPGGYTF.

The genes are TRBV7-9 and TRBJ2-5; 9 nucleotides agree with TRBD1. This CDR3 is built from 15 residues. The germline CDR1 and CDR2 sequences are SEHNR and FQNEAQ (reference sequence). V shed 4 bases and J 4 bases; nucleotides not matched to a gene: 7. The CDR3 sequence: CASSSPGQGVETQYF. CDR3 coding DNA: TGTGCCAGCAGCTCTCCGGGACAGGGCGTAGAGACCCAGTACTTC. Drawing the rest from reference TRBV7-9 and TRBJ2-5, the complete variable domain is DTGVSQNPRHKITKRGQNVTFRCDPISEHNRLYWYRQTLGQGPEFLTYFQNEAQLEKSRLLSDRFSAERPKGSFSTLEIQRTEQGDSAMYLCASSSPGQGVETQYFGPGTRLLVL.

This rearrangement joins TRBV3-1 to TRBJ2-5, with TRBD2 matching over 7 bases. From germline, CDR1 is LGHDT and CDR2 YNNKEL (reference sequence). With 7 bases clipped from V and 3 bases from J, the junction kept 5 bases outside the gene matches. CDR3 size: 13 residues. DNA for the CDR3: TGTGCCAGCAACCTCGGGGGGAAAGAGACCCAGTACTTC. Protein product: CASNLGGKETQYF.

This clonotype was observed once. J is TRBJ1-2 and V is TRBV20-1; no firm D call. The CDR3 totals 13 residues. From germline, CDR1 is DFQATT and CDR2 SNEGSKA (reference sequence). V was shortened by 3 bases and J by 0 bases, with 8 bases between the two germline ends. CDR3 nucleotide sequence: TGCAGTGCTAGTCGGCCAGCTAACTATGGCTACACCTTC. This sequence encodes CSASRPANYGYTF.

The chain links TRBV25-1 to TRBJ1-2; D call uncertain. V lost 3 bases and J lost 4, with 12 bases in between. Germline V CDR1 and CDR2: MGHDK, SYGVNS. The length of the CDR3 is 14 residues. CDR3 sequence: CASSDRLPGYGYTF. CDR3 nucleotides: TGTGCCAGCAGTGACCGTCTGCCAGGCTATGGCTACACCTTC.

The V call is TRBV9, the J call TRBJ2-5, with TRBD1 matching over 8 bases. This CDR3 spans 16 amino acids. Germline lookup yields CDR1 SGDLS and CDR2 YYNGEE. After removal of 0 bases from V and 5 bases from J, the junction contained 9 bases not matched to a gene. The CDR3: CASSVVIGQGLETQYF. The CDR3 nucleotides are TGTGCCAGCAGCGTAGTAATAGGACAGGGCCTCGAGACCCAGTACTTC.

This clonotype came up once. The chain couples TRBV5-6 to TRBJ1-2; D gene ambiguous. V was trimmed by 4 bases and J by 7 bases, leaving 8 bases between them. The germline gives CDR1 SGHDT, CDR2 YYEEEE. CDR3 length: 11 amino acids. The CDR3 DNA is TGTGCCAGCAGCCTCTTTCGTGGCTACACCTTC. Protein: CASSLFRGYTF.

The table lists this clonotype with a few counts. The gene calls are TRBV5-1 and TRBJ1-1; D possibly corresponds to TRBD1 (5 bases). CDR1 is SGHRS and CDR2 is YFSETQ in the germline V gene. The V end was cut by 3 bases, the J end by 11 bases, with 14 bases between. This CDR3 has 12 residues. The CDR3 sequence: CASSWDGSAAFF. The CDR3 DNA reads TGCGCCAGCAGCTGGGACGGTTCTGCGGCTTTCTTT.

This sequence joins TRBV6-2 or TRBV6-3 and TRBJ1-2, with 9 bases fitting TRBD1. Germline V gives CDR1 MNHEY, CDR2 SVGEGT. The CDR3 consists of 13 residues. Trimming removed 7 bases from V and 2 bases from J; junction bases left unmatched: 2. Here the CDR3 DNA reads TGTGCCAGCAATACAGGGGGCAACTATGGCTACACCTTC. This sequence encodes CASNTGGNYGYTF.

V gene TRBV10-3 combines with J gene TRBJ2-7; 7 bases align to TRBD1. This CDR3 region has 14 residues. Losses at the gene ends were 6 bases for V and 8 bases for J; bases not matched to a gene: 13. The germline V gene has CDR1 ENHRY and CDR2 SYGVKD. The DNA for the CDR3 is TGTGCCATCAGGGACACAGGGGCCCTATATCAGCAGTACTTC. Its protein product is CAIRDTGALYQQYF.